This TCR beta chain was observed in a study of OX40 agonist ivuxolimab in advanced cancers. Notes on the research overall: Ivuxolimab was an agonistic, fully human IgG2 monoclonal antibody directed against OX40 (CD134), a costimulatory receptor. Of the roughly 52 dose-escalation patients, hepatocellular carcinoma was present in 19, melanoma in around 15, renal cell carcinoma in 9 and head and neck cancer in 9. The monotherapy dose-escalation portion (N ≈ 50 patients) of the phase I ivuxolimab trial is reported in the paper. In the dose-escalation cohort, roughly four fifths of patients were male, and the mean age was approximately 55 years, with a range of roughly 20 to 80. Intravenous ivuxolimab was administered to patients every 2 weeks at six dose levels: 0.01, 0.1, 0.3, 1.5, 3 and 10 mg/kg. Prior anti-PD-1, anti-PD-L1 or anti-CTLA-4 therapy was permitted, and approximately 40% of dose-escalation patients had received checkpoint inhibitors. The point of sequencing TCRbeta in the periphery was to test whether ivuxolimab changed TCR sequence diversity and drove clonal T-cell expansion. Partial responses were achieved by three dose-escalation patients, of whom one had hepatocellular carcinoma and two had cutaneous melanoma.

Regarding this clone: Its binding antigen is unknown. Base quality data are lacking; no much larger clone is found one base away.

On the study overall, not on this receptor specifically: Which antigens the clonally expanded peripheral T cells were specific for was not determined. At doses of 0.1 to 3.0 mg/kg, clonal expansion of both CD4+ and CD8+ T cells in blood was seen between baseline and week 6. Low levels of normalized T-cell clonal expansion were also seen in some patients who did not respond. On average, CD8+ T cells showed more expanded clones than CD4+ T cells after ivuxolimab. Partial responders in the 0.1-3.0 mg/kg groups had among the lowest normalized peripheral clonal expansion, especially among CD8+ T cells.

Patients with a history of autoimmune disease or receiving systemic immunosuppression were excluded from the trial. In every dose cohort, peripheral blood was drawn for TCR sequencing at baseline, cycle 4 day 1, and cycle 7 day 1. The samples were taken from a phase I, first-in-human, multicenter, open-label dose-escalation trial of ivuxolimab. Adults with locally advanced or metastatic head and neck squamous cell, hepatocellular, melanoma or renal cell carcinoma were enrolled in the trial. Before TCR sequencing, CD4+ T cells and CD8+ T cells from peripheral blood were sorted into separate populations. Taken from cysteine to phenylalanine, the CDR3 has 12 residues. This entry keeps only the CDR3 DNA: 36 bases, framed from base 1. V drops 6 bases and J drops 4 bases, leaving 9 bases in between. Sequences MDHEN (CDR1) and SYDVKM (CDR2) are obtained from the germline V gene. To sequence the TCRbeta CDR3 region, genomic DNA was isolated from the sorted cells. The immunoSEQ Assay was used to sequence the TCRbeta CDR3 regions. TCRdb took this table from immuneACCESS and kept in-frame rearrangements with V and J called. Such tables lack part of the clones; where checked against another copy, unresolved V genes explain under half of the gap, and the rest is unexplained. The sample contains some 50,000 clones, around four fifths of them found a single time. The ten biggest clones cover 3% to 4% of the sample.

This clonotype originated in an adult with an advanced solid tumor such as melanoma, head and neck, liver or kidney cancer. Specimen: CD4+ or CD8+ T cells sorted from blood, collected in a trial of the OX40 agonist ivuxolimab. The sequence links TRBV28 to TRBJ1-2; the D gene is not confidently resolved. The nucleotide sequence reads TGTGCCAGCAGGAGAGATATCTATGGCTACACCTTC. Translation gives CASRRDIYGYTF.